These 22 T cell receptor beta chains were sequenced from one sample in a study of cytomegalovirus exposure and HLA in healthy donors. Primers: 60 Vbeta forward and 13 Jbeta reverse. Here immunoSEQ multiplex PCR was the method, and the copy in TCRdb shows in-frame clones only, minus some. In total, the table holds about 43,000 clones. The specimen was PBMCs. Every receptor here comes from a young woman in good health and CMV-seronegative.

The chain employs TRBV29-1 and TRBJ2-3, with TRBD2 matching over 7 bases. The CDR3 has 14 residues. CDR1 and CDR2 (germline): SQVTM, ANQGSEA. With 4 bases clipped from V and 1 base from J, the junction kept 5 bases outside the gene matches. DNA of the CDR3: TGCAGCGTTGCGGGGGGAGGGGGCACAGATACGCAGTATTTT. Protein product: CSVAGGGGTDTQYF.

Written as DNA, the CDR3 is TGCAGCGTCAGGACCGGGACAGCGAACACTGAAGCTTTCTTT. It translates to CSVRTGTANTEAFF. The rearrangement uses TRBV29-1 and TRBJ1-1; TRBD1 matches at 7 bases. V lost 6 bases to trimming and J lost 1 base; unmatched junction nucleotides: 8. Germline CDR1 SQVTM, CDR2 ANQGSEA. This CDR3 region has 14 residues. The complete variable domain, with remaining parts taken from reference TRBV29-1 and TRBJ1-1, reads SAVISQKPSRDICQRGTSLTIQCQVDSQVTMMFWYRQQPGQSLTLIATANQGSEATYESGFVIDKFPISRPNLTFSTLTVSNMSPEDSSIYLCSVRTGTANTEAFFGQGTRLTVV.

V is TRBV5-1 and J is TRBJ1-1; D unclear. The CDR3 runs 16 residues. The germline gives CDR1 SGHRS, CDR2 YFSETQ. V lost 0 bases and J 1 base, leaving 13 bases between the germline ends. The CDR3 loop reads CASSLALGTPNTEAFF. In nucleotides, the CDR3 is TGCGCCAGCAGCTTGGCCCTTGGCACGCCGAACACTGAAGCTTTCTTT. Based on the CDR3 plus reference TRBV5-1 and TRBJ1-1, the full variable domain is KAGVTQTPRYLIKTRGQQVTLSCSPISGHRSVSWYQQTPGQGLQFLFEYFSETQRNKGNFPGRFSGRQFSNSRSEMNVSTLELGDSALYLCASSLALGTPNTEAFFGQGTRLTVV.

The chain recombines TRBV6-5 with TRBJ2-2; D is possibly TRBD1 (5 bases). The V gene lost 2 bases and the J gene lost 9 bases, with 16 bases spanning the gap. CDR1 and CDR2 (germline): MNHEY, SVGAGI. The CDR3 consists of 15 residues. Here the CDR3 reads CASSYGQGIRRELFF. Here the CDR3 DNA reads TGTGCCAGCAGTTACGGGCAGGGTATTCGCCGGGAGCTGTTTTTT.

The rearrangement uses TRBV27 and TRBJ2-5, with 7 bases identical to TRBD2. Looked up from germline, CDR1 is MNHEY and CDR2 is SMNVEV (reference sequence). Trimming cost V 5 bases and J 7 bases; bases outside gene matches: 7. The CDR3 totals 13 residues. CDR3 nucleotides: TGTGCCAGCAGTCCCGGGACTACGGGGACCCAGTACTTC. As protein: CASSPGTTGTQYF.

CDR3: CASDTNTGRLASQHF. CDR3 coding DNA: TGTGCCAGCGATACAAATACAGGGCGTCTGGCTTCCCAGCATTTT. The V and J genes are TRBV19 and TRBJ1-5; possibly TRBD1 for D (6 bases). The germline V gene has CDR1 LNHDA and CDR2 SQIVND (reference sequence). Trimming removed 9 bases from V and 11 bases from J, with 26 bases in between. This CDR3 is 15 amino acids long.

The CDR3 spells CSVEGPGWIDTQYF. The CDR3 nucleotides are TGCAGCGTTGAAGGCCCAGGGTGGATAGATACGCAGTATTTT. The V call is TRBV29-1, the J call TRBJ2-3, with D possibly matching TRBD1 (5 bases). The ends were cut back, 1 base at V and 5 bases at J, with 13 bases in the middle. CDR1 and CDR2 (germline): SQVTM, ANQGSEA. CDR3 length: 14 amino acids.

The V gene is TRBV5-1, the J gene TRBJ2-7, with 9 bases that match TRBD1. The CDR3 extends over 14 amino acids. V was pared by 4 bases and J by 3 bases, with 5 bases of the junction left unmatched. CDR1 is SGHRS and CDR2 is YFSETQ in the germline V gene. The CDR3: CASSLWTGDYEQYF. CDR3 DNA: TGCGCCAGCAGCCTTTGGACAGGGGACTACGAGCAGTACTTC. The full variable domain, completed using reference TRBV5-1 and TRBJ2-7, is KAGVTQTPRYLIKTRGQQVTLSCSPISGHRSVSWYQQTPGQGLQFLFEYFSETQRNKGNFPGRFSGRQFSNSRSEMNVSTLELGDSALYLCASSLWTGDYEQYFGPGTRLTVT.

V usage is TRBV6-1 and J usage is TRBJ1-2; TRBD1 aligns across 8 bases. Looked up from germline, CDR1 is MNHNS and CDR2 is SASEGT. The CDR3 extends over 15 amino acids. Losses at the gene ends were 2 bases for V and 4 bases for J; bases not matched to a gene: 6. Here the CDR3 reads CASSESGGQAYGYTF. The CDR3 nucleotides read TGTGCCAGCAGTGAAAGTGGGGGACAGGCCTATGGCTACACCTTC.

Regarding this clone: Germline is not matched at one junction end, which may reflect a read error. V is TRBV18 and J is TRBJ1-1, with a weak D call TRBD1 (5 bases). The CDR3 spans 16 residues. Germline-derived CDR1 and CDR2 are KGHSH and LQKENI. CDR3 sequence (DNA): TGTGCCAGCTCACCACCGTGGTCCGGGGAAGGGACTGAAGATTTCTTT. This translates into CASSPPWSGEGTEDFF.

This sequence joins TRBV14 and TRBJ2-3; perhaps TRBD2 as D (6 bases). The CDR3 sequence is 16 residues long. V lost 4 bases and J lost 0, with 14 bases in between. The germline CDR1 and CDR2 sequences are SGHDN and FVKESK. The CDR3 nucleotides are TGTGCCAGCAGCCGGCGGGGTCGGCCTAGCACAGATACGCAGTATTTT. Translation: CASSRRGRPSTDTQYF.

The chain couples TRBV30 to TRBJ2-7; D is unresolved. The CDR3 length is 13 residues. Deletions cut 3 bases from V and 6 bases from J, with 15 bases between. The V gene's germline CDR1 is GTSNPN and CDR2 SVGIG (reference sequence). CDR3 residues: CAWSRSLKSEQYF. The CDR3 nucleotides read TGTGCCTGGAGCCGGTCCTTGAAAAGCGAGCAGTACTTC.

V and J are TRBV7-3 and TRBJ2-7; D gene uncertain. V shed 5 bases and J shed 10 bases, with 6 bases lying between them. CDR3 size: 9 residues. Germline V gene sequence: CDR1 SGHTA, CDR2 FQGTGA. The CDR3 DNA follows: TGTGCCAGCAGCCCTGTTCAGTACTTC. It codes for CASSPVQYF. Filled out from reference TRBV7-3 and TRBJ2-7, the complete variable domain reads GAGVSQTPSNKVTEKGKYVELRCDPISGHTALYWYRQSLGQGPEFLIYFQGTGAADDSGLPNDRFFAVRPEGSVSTLKIQRTERGDSAVYLCASSPVQYFGPGTRLTVT.

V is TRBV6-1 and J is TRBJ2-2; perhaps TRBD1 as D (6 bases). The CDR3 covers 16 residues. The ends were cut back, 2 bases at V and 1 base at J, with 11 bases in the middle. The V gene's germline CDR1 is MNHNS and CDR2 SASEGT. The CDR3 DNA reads TGTGCCAGCAGTGAACATGGGACATTGAACACCGGGGAGCTGTTTTTT. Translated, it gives CASSEHGTLNTGELFF.

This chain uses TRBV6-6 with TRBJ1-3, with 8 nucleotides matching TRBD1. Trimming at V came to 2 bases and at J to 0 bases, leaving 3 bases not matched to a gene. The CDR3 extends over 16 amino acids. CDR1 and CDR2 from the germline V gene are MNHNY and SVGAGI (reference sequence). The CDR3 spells CASSYAQGDSGNTIYF. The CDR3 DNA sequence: TGTGCCAGCAGTTACGCACAGGGGGACTCTGGAAACACCATATATTTT.

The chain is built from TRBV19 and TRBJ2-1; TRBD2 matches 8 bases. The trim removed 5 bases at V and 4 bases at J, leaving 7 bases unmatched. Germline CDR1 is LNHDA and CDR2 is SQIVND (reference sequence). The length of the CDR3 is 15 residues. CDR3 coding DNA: TGTGCCAGTAGTTTCGAGACTAGCGCTTACAATGAGCAGTTCTTC. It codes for CASSFETSAYNEQFF.

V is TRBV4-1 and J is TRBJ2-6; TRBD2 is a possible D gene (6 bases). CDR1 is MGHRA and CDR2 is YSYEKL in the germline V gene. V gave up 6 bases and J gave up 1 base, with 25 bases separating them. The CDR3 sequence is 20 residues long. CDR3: CASSPPGPRERSSGANVLTF. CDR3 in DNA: TGCGCCAGCAGTCCCCCGGGACCCCGGGAGCGGTCTTCTGGGGCCAACGTCCTGACTTTC.

This CDR3 is CASSRKDRGHYGYTF. The DNA of the CDR3 is TGTGCCAGCAGCCGGAAGGACAGGGGGCACTATGGCTACACCTTC. The chain couples TRBV4-2 to TRBJ1-2; the match to TRBD1 covers 11 bases. The CDR3 contains 15 residues. Germline CDR1 is LGHNA and CDR2 is YNFKEQ. The ends lost 4 bases at V and 3 bases at J; junction bases unmatched: 4.

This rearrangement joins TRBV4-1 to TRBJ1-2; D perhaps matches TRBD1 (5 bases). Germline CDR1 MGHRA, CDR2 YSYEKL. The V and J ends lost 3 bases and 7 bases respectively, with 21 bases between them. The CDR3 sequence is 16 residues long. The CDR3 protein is CASSHPPWGLLGGYTF. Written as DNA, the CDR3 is TGCGCCAGCAGCCACCCTCCATGGGGCTTATTGGGTGGCTACACCTTC.

DNA for the CDR3: TGTGCCAGCACCCCCGACTTATACAATGAGCAGTTCTTC. This gives the protein CASTPDLYNEQFF. V usage is TRBV5-8 and J usage is TRBJ2-1; D not resolved. Trimming shortened V by 6 bases and J by 4 bases, and 11 bases separated the two germline ends. The CDR3 runs 13 residues. The germline gives CDR1 SGHTS, CDR2 YDEGEE.

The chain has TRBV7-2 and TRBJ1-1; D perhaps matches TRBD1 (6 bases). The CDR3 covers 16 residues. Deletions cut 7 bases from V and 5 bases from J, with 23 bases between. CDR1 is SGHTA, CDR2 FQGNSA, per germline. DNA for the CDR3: TGTGCCAGCATCCGTGGGGCCCGGATAAGGGGGACTGAAGCTTTCTTT. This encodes CASIRGARIRGTEAFF.

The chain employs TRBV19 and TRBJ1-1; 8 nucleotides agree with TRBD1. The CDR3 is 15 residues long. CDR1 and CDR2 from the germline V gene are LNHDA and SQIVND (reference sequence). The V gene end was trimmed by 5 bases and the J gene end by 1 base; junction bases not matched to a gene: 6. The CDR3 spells CASSLRGTGNTEAFF. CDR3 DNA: TGTGCCAGTAGTTTACGCGGGACAGGGAACACTGAAGCTTTCTTT.